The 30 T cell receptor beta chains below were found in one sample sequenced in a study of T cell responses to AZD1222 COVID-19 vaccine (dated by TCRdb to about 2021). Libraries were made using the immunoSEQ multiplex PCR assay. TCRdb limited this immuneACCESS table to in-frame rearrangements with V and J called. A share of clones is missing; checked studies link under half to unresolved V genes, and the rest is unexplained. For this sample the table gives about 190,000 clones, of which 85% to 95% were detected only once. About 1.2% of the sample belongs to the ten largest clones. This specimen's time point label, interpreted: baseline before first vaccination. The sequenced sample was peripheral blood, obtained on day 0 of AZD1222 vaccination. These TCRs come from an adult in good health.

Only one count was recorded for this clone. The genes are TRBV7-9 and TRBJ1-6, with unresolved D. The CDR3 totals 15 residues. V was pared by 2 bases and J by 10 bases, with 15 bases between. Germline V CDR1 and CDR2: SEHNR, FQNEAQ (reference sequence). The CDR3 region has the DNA TGTGCCAGCAGCTTAATGCGGGCCCCGGACTCACCCCTCCACTTT. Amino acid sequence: CASSLMRAPDSPLHF.

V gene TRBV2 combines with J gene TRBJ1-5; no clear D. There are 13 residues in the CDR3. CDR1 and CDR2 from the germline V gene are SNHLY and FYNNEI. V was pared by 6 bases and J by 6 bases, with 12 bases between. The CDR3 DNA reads TGTGCCAGCAGCGAGAGGGTAGGTCAGCCCCAGCATTTT. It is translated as CASSERVGQPQHF.

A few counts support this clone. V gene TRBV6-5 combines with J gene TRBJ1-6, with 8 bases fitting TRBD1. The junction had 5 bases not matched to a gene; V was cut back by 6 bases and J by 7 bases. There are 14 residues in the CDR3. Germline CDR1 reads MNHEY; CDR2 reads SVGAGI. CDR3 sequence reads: CASRRTGRNSPLHF. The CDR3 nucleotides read TGTGCCAGCAGGCGGACAGGGAGAAATTCACCCCTCCACTTT.

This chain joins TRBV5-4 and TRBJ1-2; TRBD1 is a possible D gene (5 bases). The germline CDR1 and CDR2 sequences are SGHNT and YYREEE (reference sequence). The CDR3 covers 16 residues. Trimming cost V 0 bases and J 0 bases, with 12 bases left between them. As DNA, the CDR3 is TGTGCCAGCAGCTTGGGGGGGGACTTAGCTAACTATGGCTACACCTTC. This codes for CASSLGGDLANYGYTF.

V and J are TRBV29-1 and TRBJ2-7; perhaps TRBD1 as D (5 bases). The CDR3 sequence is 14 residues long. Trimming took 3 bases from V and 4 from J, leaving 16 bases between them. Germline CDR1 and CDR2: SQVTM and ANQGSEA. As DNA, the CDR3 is TGCAGCGTTGAGGCCGTAGGGGTTGGGTACGAGCAGTACTTC. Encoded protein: CSVEAVGVGYEQYF.

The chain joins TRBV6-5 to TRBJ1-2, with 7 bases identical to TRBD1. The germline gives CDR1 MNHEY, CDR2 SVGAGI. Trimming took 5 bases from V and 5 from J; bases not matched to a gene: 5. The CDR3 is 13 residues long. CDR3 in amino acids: CASSRGQDYGYTF. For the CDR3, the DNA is TGTGCCAGCAGTCGTGGACAGGATTATGGCTACACCTTC.

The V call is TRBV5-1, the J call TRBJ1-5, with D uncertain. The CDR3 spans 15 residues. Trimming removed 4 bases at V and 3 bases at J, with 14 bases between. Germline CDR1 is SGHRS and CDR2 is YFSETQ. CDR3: CASSVWGEDNQPQHF. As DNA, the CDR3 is TGCGCCAGCAGCGTATGGGGAGAAGACAATCAGCCCCAGCATTTT.

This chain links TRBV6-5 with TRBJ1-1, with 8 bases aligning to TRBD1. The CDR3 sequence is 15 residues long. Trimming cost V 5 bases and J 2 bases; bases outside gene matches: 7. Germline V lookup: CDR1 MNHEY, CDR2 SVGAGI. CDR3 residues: CASSRQGTPNTEAFF. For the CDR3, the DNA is TGTGCCAGCAGTCGACAGGGGACCCCAAACACTGAAGCTTTCTTT.

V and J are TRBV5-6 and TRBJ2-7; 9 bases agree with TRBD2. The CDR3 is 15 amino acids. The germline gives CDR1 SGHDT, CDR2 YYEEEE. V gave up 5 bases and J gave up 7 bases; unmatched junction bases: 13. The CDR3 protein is CASRTPSGDLSEQYF. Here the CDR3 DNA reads TGTGCCAGCAGGACCCCTAGCGGGGATTTGTCGGAGCAGTACTTC.

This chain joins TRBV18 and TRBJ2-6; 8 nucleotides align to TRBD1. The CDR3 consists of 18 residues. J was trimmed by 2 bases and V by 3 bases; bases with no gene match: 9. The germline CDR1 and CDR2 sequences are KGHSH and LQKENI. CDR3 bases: TGTGCCAGCTCACCCCTCGGGACAGGCCTTCCTGGGGCCAACGTCCTGACTTTC. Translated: CASSPLGTGLPGANVLTF.

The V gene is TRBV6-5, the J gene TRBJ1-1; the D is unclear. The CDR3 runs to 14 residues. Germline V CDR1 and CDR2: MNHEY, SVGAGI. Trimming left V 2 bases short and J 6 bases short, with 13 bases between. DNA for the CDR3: TGTGCCAGCAGTTACGGGAACGCTTTTTCTGAAGCTTTCTTT. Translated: CASSYGNAFSEAFF.

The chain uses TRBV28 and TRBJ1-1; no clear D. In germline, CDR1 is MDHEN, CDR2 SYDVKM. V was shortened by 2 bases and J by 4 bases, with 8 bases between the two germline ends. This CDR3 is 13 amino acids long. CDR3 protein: CASSLISATEAFF. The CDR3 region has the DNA TGTGCCAGCAGTTTAATATCGGCCACTGAAGCTTTCTTT. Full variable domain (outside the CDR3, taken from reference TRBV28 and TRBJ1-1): DVKVTQSSRYLVKRTGEKVFLECVQDMDHENMFWYRQDPGLGLRLIYFSYDVKMKEKGDIPEGYSVSREKKERFSLILESASTNQTSMYLCASSLISATEAFFGQGTRLTVV.

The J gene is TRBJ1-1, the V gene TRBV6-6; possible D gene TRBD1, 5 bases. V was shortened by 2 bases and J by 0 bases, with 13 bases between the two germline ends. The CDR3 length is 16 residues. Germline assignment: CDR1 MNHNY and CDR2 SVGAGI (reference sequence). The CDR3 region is CASSYGGDPMNTEAFF. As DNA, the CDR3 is TGTGCCAGCAGTTACGGGGGGGACCCCATGAACACTGAAGCTTTCTTT.

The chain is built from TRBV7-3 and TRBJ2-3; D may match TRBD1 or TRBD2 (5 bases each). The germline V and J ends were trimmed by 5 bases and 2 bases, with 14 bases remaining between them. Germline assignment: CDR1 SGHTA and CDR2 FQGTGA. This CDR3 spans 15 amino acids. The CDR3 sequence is CASSQEGTYTDTQYF. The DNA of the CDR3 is TGTGCCAGCAGCCAGGAAGGGACGTACACAGATACGCAGTATTTT. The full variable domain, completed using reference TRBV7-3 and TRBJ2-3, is GAGVSQTPSNKVTEKGKYVELRCDPISGHTALYWYRQSLGQGPEFLIYFQGTGAADDSGLPNDRFFAVRPEGSVSTLKIQRTERGDSAVYLCASSQEGTYTDTQYFGPGTRLTVL.

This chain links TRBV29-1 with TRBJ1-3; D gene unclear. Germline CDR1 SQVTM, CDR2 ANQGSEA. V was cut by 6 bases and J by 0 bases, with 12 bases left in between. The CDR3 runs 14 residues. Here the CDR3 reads CSVALPGSGNTIYF. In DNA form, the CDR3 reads TGCAGCGTGGCGCTACCCGGCTCTGGAAACACCATATATTTT. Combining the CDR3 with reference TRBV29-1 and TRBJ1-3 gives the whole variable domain SAVISQKPSRDICQRGTSLTIQCQVDSQVTMMFWYRQQPGQSLTLIATANQGSEATYESGFVIDKFPISRPNLTFSTLTVSNMSPEDSSIYLCSVALPGSGNTIYFGEGSWLTVV.

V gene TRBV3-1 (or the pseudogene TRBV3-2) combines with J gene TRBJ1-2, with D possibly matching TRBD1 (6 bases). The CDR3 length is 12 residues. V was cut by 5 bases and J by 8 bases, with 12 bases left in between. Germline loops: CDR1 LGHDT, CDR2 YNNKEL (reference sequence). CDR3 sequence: CASSSGARGYTF. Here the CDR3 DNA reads TGTGCCAGCAGCTCGGGGGCGCGAGGCTACACCTTC.

In DNA, the CDR3 is TGTGCCAGCAGCCAATTTGAGGGGGCGCTCGACGGGGAGCTGTTTTTT. Translation: CASSQFEGALDGELFF. This rearrangement joins TRBV3-1 (or the pseudogene TRBV3-2) to TRBJ2-2; 7 bases map to TRBD1. CDR1 and CDR2 (germline): LGHDT, YNNKEL (reference sequence). Trimming removed 2 bases from V and 7 bases from J; junction bases left unmatched: 10. The CDR3 has 16 amino acids.

The CDR3 loop reads CASNTLNPPLHF. DNA of the CDR3: TGTGCCAGCAACACTCTAAACCCACCCCTCCACTTT. J is TRBJ1-6 and V is TRBV6-5, with D unresolved. Germline values: CDR1 MNHEY, CDR2 SVGAGI. The CDR3 length is 12 residues. V was trimmed by 7 bases and J by 11 bases, leaving 12 bases between them.

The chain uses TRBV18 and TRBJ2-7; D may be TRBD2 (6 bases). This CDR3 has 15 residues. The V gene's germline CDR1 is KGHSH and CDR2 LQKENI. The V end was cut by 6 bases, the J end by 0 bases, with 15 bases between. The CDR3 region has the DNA TGTGCCAGCTCCCTAACACAGGAGGGCTCCTACGAGCAGTACTTC. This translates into CASSLTQEGSYEQYF.

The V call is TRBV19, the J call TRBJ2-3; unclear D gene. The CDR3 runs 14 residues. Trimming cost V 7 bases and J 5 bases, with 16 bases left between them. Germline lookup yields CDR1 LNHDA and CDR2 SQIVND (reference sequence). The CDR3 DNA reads TGTGCCAGTATAAAAAGGGTAGAAGGAGATACGCAGTATTTT. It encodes CASIKRVEGDTQYF.

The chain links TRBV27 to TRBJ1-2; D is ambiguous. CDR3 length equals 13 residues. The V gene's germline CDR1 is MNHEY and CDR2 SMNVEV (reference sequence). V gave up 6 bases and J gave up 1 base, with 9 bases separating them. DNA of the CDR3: TGTGCCAGCAGCCGTCAATATAACTATGGCTACACCTTC. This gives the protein CASSRQYNYGYTF.

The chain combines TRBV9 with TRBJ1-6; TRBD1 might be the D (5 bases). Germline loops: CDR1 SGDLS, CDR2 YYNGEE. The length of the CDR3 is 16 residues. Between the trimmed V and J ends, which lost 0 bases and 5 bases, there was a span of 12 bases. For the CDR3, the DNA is TGTGCCAGCAGCGTAGCTAGGGACCGGGATAATTCACCCCTCCACTTT. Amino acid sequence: CASSVARDRDNSPLHF.

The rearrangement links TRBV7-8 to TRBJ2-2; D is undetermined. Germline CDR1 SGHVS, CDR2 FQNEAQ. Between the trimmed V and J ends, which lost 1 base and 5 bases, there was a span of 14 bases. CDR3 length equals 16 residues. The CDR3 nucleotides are TGTGCCAGCAGCTTAGGCCTGGGGAAGCCTACCGGGGAGCTGTTTTTT. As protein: CASSLGLGKPTGELFF.

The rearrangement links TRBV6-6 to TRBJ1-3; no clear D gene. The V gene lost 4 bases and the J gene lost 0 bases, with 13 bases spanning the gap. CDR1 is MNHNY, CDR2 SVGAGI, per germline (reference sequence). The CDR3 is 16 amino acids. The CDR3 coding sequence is TGTGCCAGCAGTTTACCAGCCGGGTTCTCTGGAAACACCATATATTTT. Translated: CASSLPAGFSGNTIYF.

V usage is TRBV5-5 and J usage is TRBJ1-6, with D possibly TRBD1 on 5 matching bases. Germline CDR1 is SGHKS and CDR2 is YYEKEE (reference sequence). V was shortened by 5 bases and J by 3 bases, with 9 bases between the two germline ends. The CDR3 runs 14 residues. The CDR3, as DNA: TGTGCCAGCAGTTTTGACAGCTATAATTCACCCCTCCACTTT. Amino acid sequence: CASSFDSYNSPLHF.

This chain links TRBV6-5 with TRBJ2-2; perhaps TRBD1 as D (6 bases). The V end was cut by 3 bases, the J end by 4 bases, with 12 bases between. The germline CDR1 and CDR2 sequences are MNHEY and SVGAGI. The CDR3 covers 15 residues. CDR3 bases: TGTGCCAGCAGTTATACAGGGTTAGGCACCGGGGAGCTGTTTTTT. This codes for CASSYTGLGTGELFF.

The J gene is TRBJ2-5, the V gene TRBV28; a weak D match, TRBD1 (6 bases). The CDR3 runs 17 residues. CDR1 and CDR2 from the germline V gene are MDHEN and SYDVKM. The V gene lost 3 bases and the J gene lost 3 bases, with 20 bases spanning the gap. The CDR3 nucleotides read TGTGCCAGCAGTTTTACTCTTCACCGGGACAAAAAAGAGACCCAGTACTTC. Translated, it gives CASSFTLHRDKKETQYF. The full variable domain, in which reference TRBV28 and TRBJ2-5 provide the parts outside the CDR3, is DVKVTQSSRYLVKRTGEKVFLECVQDMDHENMFWYRQDPGLGLRLIYFSYDVKMKEKGDIPEGYSVSREKKERFSLILESASTNQTSMYLCASSFTLHRDKKETQYFGPGTRLLVL.

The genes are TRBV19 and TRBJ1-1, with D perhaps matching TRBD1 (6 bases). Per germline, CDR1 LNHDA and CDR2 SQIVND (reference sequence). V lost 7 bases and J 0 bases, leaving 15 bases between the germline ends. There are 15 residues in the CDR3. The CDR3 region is CASTLTGGMNTEAFF. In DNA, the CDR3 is TGTGCCAGTACCCTCACGGGGGGCATGAACACTGAAGCTTTCTTT.

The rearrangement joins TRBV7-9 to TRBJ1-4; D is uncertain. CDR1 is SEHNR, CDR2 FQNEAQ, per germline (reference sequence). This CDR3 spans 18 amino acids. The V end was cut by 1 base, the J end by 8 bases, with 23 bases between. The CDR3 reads CASSLGEEPPGRREKLFF. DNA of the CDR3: TGTGCCAGCAGCTTAGGAGAGGAGCCCCCGGGCAGAAGGGAAAAACTGTTTTTT.

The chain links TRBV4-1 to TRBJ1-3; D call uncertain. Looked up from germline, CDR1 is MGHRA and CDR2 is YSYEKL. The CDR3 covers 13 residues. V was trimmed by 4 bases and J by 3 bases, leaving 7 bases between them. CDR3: CASSLTGGNTIYF. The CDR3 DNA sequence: TGCGCCAGCAGCCTAACCGGTGGAAACACCATATATTTT.